A single TCR beta chain is shown here with its context. The target antigen is unknown. A read error may explain this, as a much larger clone is one base away. For TCR beta, libraries came from iRepertoire HTBI primers and Arm-PCR of CDR3 regions. Per the original methods: Analysis of the samples identified under 80 TRBV and over 13 TRBJ segments. TCRdb re-called the multiplex PCR reads with MiXCR, one entry per CDR3 protein. None of the V and J calls come from the authors' own analysis; TCRdb made them. This sample has 320,000 or so distinct CDR3 sequences, with over 15% found just once. The sample is drawn from a study of regulatory T cells in long-lasting Graves disease. General study findings and limits: For persistent Graves' patients, TCR diversity was lower than for newly diagnosed ones.

CDR1 MNHEY and CDR2 SVGEGT come from the germline V gene. CDR3 length equals 15 residues. Time point denoted: newly diagnosed GD, antithyroid drugs for less than 3 months. RNA isolated from PBMCs was used to make the TCR library. Graves' disease diagnosis relied on American Thyroid Association guidelines. The EDTA tubes were filled with 7 to 9.5 milliliters of drawn peripheral blood. The chain is built from TRBV6-2 or TRBV6-3 and TRBJ1-1, with no clear D. The sequence came from a female donor with Graves disease. This sample comprised peripheral blood mononuclear cells (PBMCs), obtained at new diagnosis, from a patient treated with antithyroid drugs. CDR3 nucleotides: TGTGCCAGCAGTTCCCTGATGGGCGGGAAGACTGACGCTTTCTTT. Residues: CASSSLMGGKTDAFF.